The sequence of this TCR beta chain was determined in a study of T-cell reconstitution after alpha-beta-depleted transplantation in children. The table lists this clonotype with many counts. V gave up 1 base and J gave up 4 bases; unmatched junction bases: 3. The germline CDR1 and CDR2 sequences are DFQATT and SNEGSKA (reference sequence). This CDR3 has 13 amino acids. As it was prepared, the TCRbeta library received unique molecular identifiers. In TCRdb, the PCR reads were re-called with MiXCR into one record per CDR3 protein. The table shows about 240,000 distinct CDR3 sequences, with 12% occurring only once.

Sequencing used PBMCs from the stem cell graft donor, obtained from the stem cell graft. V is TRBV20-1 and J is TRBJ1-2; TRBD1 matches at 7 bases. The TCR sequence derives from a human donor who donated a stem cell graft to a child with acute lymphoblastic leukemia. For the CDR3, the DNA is TGCAGTGCTAGAGGACAGGGAAGCTATGGCTACACCTTC. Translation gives CSARGQGSYGYTF.